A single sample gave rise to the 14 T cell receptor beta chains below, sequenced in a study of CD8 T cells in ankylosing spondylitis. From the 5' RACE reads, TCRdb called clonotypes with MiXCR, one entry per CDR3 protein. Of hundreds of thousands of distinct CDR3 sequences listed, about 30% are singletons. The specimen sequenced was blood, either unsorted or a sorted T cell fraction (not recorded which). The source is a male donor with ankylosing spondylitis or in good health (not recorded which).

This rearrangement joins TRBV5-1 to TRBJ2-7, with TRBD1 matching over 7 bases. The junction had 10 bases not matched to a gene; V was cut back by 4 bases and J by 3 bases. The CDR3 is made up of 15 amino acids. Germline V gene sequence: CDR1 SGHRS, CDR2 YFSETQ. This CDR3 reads CASSPSGTVVYEQYF. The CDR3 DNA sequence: TGCGCCAGCAGCCCGTCCGGGACAGTCGTCTACGAGCAGTACTTC.

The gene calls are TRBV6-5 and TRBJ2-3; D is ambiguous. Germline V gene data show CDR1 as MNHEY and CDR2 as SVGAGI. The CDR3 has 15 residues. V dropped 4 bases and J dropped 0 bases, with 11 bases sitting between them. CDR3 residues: CASSSFKGSTDTQYF. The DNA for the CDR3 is TGTGCCAGCAGTTCCTTTAAGGGCAGCACAGATACGCAGTATTTT.

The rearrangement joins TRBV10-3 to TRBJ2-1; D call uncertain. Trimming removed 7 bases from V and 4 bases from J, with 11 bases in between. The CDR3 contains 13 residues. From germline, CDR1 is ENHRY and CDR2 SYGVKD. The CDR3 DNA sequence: TGTGCCATCAAAGGTGGTGGGTACAATGAGCAGTTCTTC. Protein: CAIKGGGYNEQFF.

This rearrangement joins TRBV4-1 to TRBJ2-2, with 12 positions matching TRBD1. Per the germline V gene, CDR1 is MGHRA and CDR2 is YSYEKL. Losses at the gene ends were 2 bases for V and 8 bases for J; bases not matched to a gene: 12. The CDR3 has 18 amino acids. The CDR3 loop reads CASSQRGGGQGAAGELFF. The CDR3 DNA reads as TGCGCCAGCAGCCAAAGAGGAGGGGGACAGGGGGCTGCGGGGGAGCTGTTTTTT.

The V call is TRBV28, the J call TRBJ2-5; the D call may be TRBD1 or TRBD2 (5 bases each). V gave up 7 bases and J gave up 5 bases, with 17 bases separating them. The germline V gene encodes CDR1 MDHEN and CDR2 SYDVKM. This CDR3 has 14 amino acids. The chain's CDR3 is CASNPPGGGETQYF. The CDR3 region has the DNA TGTGCCAGCAATCCCCCTGGGGGTGGGGAGACCCAGTACTTC. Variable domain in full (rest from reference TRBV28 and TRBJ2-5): DVKVTQSSRYLVKRTGEKVFLECVQDMDHENMFWYRQDPGLGLRLIYFSYDVKMKEKGDIPEGYSVSREKKERFSLILESASTNQTSMYLCASNPPGGGETQYFGPGTRLLVL.

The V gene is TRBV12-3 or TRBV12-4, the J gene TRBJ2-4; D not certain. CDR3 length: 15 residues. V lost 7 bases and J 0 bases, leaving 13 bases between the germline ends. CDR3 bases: TGTGCCAGCACCGCAATGACCTTAGCCAAAAACATTCAGTACTTC. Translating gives CASTAMTLAKNIQYF.

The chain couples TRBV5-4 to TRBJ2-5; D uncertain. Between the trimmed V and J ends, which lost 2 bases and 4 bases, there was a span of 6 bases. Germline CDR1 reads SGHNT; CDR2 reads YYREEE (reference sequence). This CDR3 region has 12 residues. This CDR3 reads CASSLYPETQYF. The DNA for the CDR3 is TGTGCCAGCAGCTTATATCCAGAGACCCAGTACTTC.

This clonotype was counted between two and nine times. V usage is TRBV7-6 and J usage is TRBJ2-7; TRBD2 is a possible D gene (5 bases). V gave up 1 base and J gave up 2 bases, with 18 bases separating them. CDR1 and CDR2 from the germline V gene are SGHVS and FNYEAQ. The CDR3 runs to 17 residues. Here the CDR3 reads CASSLGSLRQTTYEQYF. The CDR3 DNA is TGTGCCAGCAGCTTAGGTTCCCTCCGGCAGACTACCTACGAGCAGTACTTC.

The CDR3 spells CASNKQGRSYNEQFF. For the CDR3, the DNA is TGTGCCAGCAACAAACAGGGGAGGTCCTACAATGAGCAGTTCTTC. The rearrangement uses TRBV7-9 and TRBJ2-1; TRBD1 is a possible D gene (7 bases). The CDR3 has 15 residues. Trimming removed 7 bases from V and 1 base from J, with 14 bases in between. The V gene's germline CDR1 is SEHNR and CDR2 FQNEAQ (reference sequence).

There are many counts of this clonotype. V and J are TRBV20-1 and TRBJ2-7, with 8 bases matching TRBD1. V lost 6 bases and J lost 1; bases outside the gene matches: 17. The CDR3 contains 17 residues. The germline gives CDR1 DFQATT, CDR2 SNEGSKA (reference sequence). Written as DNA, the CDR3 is TGCAGTGCCGAAGGATACGCCGTCAGGACAGGGTCCTACGAGCAGTACTTC. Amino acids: CSAEGYAVRTGSYEQYF.

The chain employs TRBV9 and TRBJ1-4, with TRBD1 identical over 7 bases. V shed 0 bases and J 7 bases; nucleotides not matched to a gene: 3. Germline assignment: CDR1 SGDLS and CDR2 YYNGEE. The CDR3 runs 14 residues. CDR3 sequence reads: CASSVAGGGEKLFF. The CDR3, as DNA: TGTGCCAGCAGCGTAGCAGGGGGTGGTGAAAAACTGTTTTTT.

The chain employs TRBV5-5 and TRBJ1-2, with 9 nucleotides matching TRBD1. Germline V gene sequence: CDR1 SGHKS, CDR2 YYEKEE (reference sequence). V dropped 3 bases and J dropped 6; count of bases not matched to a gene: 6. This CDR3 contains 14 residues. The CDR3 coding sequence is TGTGCCAGCAGCTCCGGGACAGGGTGGGATGGCTACACCTTC. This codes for CASSSGTGWDGYTF.

DNA for the CDR3: TGTGCCAGCAGCCAGGGGACTAGACCGAGGATAGAGACCCAGTACTTC. It translates to CASSQGTRPRIETQYF. The chain carries TRBV7-9 and TRBJ2-5; 8 bases agree with TRBD2. The CDR3 sequence is 16 residues long. Trimming took 5 bases from V and 4 from J; bases not matched to a gene: 12. Germline CDR1 and CDR2: SEHNR and FQNEAQ (reference sequence).

The CDR3 spells CSAAGTEPYEQYF. The CDR3 DNA follows: TGCAGTGCTGCAGGGACAGAACCTTACGAGCAGTACTTC. The chain uses TRBV20-1 and TRBJ2-7; 7 nucleotides match TRBD1. Unmatched junction bases numbered 8, after V lost 5 bases and J lost 4 bases. CDR1 is DFQATT, CDR2 SNEGSKA, per germline (reference sequence). CDR3 length: 13 amino acids.